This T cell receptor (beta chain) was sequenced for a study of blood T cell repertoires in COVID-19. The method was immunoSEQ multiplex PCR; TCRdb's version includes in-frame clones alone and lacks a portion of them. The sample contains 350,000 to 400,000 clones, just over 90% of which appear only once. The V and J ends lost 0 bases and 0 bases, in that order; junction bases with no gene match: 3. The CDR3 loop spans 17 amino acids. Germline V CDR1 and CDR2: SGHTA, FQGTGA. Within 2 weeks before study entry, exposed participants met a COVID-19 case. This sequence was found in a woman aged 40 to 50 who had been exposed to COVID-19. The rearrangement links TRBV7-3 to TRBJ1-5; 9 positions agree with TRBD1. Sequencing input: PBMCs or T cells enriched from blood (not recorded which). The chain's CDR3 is CASSLTWDRVSNQPQHF. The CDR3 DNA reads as TGTGCCAGCAGCTTAACGTGGGACAGGGTTAGCAATCAGCCCCAGCATTTT. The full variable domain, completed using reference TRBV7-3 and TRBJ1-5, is GAGVSQTPSNKVTEKGKYVELRCDPISGHTALYWYRQSLGQGPEFLIYFQGTGAADDSGLPNDRFFAVRPEGSVSTLKIQRTERGDSAVYLCASSLTWDRVSNQPQHFGDGTRLSIL.